The 2 T cell receptor beta chains given below trace back to one sample, sequenced in a study of blood T cell repertoires in COVID-19. TCRdb's copy holds only in-frame clones and misses some; the assay was immunoSEQ multiplex PCR. The sample yields about 400,000 clones, approximately 90% seen once. Sequences were obtained from PBMCs or T cells enriched from blood (not recorded which). Every receptor here comes from a woman in her 50s who had recovered from COVID-19.

J is TRBJ2-7 and V is TRBV7-2; D is unclear. The CDR3 contains 13 residues. Germline lookup yields CDR1 SGHTA and CDR2 FQGNSA. Trimming removed 7 bases from V and 6 bases from J, with 16 bases in between. The CDR3: CASTPPQRGEQYF. CDR3 in DNA: TGTGCCAGCACCCCCCCACAACGCGGCGAGCAGTACTTC. Together with reference TRBV7-2 and TRBJ2-7, the CDR3 gives the full variable domain: GAGVSQSPSNKVTEKGKDVELRCDPISGHTALYWYRQSLGQGLEFLIYFQGNSAPDKSGLPSDRFSAERTGGSVSTLTIQRTQQEDSAVYLCASTPPQRGEQYFGPGTRLTVT.

The chain recombines TRBV6-6 with TRBJ2-2; TRBD1 agrees at 8 bases. This CDR3 region has 14 residues. V dropped 6 bases and J dropped 1; count of bases not matched to a gene: 1. Germline lookup yields CDR1 MNHNY and CDR2 SVGAGI (reference sequence). The CDR3 coding sequence is TGTGCCAGCAGCGGACAGGGGAACACCGGGGAGCTGTTTTTT. This codes for CASSGQGNTGELFF.